The clone carrying this TCR beta chain was detected a few times. Its antigen remains unidentified. These data originate in a study of blood T cells in healthy people across ages. At the level of the study: Every two T cells gave about one barcoded beta molecule via template switching. Broader study findings: Naive CD4+ cell counts and diversity both ran higher in long-lived than in aged donors. Investigators treated diversity estimates from one million T cells as underestimates. As age increased, TCR beta diversity per million T cells fell in a roughly linear fashion.

The CDR3 has 12 amino acids. With 8 bases removed from V and 7 bases from J, the gap between germline ends came to 12 bases. The germline V gene has CDR1 MNHNY and CDR2 SVGAGI (reference sequence). Primers used in a second PCR of roughly 7 to 12 cycles were a sample-barcoded 5' primer and a J-beta primer mix. TCRdb analysed the 5' RACE reads with MiXCR anew, one entry per CDR3 protein. The table lists hundreds of thousands of distinct CDR3 sequences, under 70% of them singletons, with approximately 40% in the top ten. The source of this sequence is a man aged 55 to 70 in good health. Input material: blood. The rearrangement links TRBV6-6 to TRBJ2-1; tentative D call: TRBD1 (5 bases). Written as DNA, the CDR3 is TGTGCCAGCGATGCAAGGGGAAATGAGCAGTTCTTC. This gives the protein CASDARGNEQFF.